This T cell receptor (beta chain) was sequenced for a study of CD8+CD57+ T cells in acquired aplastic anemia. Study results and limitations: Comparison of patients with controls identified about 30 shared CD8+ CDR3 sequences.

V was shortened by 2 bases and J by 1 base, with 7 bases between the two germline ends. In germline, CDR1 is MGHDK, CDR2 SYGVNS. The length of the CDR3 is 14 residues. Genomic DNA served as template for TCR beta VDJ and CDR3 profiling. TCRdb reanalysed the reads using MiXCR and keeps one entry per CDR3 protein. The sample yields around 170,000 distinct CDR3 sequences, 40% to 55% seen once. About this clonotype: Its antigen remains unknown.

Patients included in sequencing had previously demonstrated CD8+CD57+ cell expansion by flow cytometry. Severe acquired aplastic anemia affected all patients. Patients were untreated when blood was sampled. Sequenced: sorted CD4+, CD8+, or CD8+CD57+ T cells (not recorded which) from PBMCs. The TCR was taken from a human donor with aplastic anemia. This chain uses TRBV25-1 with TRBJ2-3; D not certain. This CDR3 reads CASSEGWRTDTQYF. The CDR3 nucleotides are TGTGCCAGCAGTGAAGGGTGGCGCACAGATACGCAGTATTTT.